This T cell receptor (beta chain) emerged from a study of T-cell reconstitution after alpha-beta-depleted transplantation in children. Findings of the study overall: T-cell numbers and diversity, one year after transplant, stemmed largely from T cells that were newly produced. Alpha-beta T cells about two months after transplant reportedly derived from several hundred expanded graft clones. At day 60, the high TCRbeta diversity found in some patients originated from recipient T cells and thymic progenitors that had survived.

CDR3 length: 17 residues. Trimming took off 2 bases at V and 0 bases at J, with 17 bases between the two ends. Germline-derived CDR1 and CDR2 are MNHEY and SVGEGT. This clonotype was detected ten times or more. The antigen remains unidentified. Molecular barcoding with unique molecular identifiers was used for the TCRbeta library. TCRdb independently ran MiXCR on the PCR reads; one entry per CDR3 protein. The sample records fewer than 700,000 distinct CDR3 sequences, approximately 13% being singletons. The chain links TRBV6-2 or TRBV6-3 to TRBJ2-7; D possibly corresponds to TRBD2 (6 bases). Sequenced here: PBMCs, mostly from graft donor cells, sampled 360 days after TCRalphabeta/CD19-depleted stem cell transplant. The TCR comes from a male patient between 10 and 17 years old who had a stem cell transplant for acute myeloid leukemia, so the T cells may come from the graft donor. CDR3: CASSYPPLGGASYEQYF. The DNA of the CDR3 is TGTGCCAGCAGTTACCCTCCGCTCGGCGGGGCCTCCTACGAGCAGTACTTC.